The next 8 T cell receptor beta chains were all read from a single sample in a study of blood T cell repertoires in COVID-19. TCRdb's copy holds only in-frame clones and misses some; the assay was immunoSEQ multiplex PCR. The sample includes 310,000 or so clones, about nine tenths of them seen just once. The sequencing sample was made of peripheral blood. The receptors were gathered from a man aged 25 to 40 with COVID-19, enrolled during active disease.

The V call is TRBV18, the J call TRBJ2-7, with a tentative D call TRBD2 (5 bases). The CDR3 is 15 residues long. Germline V gene data show CDR1 as KGHSH and CDR2 as LQKENI. Trimming stripped 3 bases from V and 1 base from J, with 13 bases between. This CDR3 is CASSPEIEGSYEQYF. In DNA form, the CDR3 reads TGTGCCAGCTCACCGGAGATCGAGGGTTCCTACGAGCAGTACTTC.

The rearrangement links TRBV7-3 to TRBJ1-1; D is possibly TRBD1 (6 bases). V was clipped by 4 bases and J by 3 bases, with 9 bases between them. The CDR3 contains 13 residues. CDR1 and CDR2 from the germline V gene are SGHTA and FQGTGA. CDR3 DNA: TGTGCCAGCAGCTCGGACAGTCACACTGAAGCTTTCTTT. Translating gives CASSSDSHTEAFF.

CDR3 sequence (DNA): TGTGCCAGCAGCCATAAACTCAAACAGGGCAAAGATTCACCCCTCCACTTT. Encoded protein: CASSHKLKQGKDSPLHF. The rearrangement links TRBV14 to TRBJ1-6; D is possibly TRBD1 (6 bases). Germline V gives CDR1 SGHDN, CDR2 FVKESK. Trimming shortened V by 3 bases and J by 8 bases, and 20 bases separated the two germline ends. This CDR3 has 17 amino acids.

The chain employs TRBV7-2 and TRBJ1-1; a weak D match, TRBD1 (5 bases). The CDR3 sequence is 18 residues long. V gave up 3 bases and J gave up 1 base, with 21 bases separating them. Germline values: CDR1 SGHTA, CDR2 FQGNSA. The CDR3 sequence: CASSLLHAGIERNTEAFF. For the CDR3, the DNA is TGTGCCAGCAGCTTGTTACACGCAGGGATTGAGAGGAACACTGAAGCTTTCTTT. Variable domain in full (rest from reference TRBV7-2 and TRBJ1-1): GAGVSQSPSNKVTEKGKDVELRCDPISGHTALYWYRQSLGQGLEFLIYFQGNSAPDKSGLPSDRFSAERTGGSVSTLTIQRTQQEDSAVYLCASSLLHAGIERNTEAFFGQGTRLTVV.

The chain carries TRBV11-3 and TRBJ2-7; 8 nucleotides agree with TRBD1. V lost 2 bases, J lost 5 bases, and 8 bases stayed unmatched. There are 15 residues in the CDR3. Germline V gene sequence: CDR1 SGHNT, CDR2 YENEEA. The chain's CDR3 is CASSLSGQGSHEQYF. The CDR3 coding sequence is TGTGCCAGCAGCTTATCTGGACAGGGTAGCCACGAGCAGTACTTC. Combining the CDR3 with reference TRBV11-3 and TRBJ2-7 gives the whole variable domain EAGVVQSPRYKIIEKKQPVAFWCNPISGHNTLYWYLQNLGQGPELLIRYENEEAVDDSQLPKDRFSAERLKGVDSTLKIQPAELGDSAVYLCASSLSGQGSHEQYFGPGTRLTVT.

The chain combines TRBV7-2 with TRBJ1-5, with 8 bases lining up with TRBD1. Trimming cost V 6 bases and J 0 bases; bases outside gene matches: 10. The CDR3 runs 17 residues. The germline CDR1 and CDR2 sequences are SGHTA and FQGNSA. The CDR3 reads CASSGDRTYYSNQPQHF. The DNA for the CDR3 is TGTGCCAGCAGTGGGGACAGGACCTACTATAGCAATCAGCCCCAGCATTTT.

V is TRBV18 and J is TRBJ2-5; 13 nucleotides agree with TRBD2. CDR3 length: 15 amino acids. Germline V gene data show CDR1 as KGHSH and CDR2 as LQKENI. J was trimmed by 5 bases and V by 5 bases; bases with no gene match: 5. CDR3 sequence reads: CASSGLAGAWETQYF. In nucleotides, the CDR3 is TGTGCCAGCTCAGGACTAGCGGGAGCATGGGAGACCCAGTACTTC.

The chain is built from TRBV4-2 and TRBJ1-4; 7 nucleotides line up with TRBD1. V was clipped by 1 base and J by 8 bases; unmatched bases: 7. Germline CDR1 and CDR2: LGHNA and YNFKEQ. CDR3 length equals 15 residues. This chain's CDR3 is CASSQGPGQQEKLFF. CDR3 sequence (DNA): TGTGCCAGCAGCCAAGGGCCGGGACAGCAGGAAAAACTGTTTTTT.